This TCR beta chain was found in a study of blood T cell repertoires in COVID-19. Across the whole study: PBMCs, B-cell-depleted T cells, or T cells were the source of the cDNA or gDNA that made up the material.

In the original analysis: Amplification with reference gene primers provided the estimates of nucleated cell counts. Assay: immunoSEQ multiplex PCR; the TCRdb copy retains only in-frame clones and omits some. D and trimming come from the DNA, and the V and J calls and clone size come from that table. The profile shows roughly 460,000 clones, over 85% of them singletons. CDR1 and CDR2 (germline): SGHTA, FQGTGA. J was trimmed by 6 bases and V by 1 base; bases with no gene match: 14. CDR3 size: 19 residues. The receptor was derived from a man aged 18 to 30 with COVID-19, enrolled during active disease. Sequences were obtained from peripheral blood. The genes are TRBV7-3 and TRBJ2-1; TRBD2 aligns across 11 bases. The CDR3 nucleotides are TGTGCCAGCAGCTTAATAGCGGGAGGGTTAATTGGTGGGGGCAATGAGCAGTTCTTC. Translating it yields CASSLIAGGLIGGGNEQFF.